The 17 T cell receptor beta chains below all came from one sample that was sequenced in a study of cytotoxic CD8 clonotypes in ibrutinib-treated CLL. Here immunoSEQ multiplex PCR was the method, and the copy in TCRdb shows in-frame clones only, minus some. Of tens of thousands of clones listed, about 75% are singletons. The specimen comprised PBMCs, sampled after 24 months of ibrutinib treatment. The receptors derive from a human donor with chronic lymphocytic leukemia.

The genes are TRBV19 and TRBJ2-4; tentative D call: TRBD1 (5 bases). The CDR3 has 13 amino acids. Germline V gene data show CDR1 as LNHDA and CDR2 as SQIVND (reference sequence). Trimming took off 5 bases at V and 3 bases at J, with 8 bases between the two ends. Written as DNA, the CDR3 is TGTGCCAGTAGTCCTGACAGCAAAAACATTCAGTACTTC. This translates into CASSPDSKNIQYF.

The genes are TRBV19 and TRBJ1-1; possible D gene TRBD1, 6 bases. Trimming took off 5 bases at V and 3 bases at J, with 22 bases between the two ends. Germline V gene data show CDR1 as LNHDA and CDR2 as SQIVND (reference sequence). The CDR3 length is 17 residues. CDR3 DNA sequence: TGTGCCAGTAGTCCGAGCATTTACAGGGTTGAATACACTGAAGCTTTCTTT. This translates into CASSPSIYRVEYTEAFF.

The rearrangement links TRBV5-1 to TRBJ1-3; TRBD1 might be the D (6 bases). Per the germline V gene, CDR1 is SGHRS and CDR2 is YFSETQ. This CDR3 comprises 15 residues. Deletions cut 4 bases from V and 3 bases from J, with 14 bases between. Here the CDR3 DNA reads TGCGCCAGCAGCCCTGTGGGGGGCCGTGGAAACACCATATATTTT. Translated: CASSPVGGRGNTIYF.

In its sample, this clone was seen a few times. The chain recombines TRBV5-6 with TRBJ1-2; TRBD1 aligns across 7 bases. Germline V gene data show CDR1 as SGHDT and CDR2 as YYEEEE. This CDR3 comprises 14 residues. V lost 4 bases and J lost 4; bases outside the gene matches: 7. The CDR3 region has the DNA TGTGCCAGCAGCGGCTGGGACAGCCCCTATGGCTACACCTTC. Amino acid sequence: CASSGWDSPYGYTF.

The chain has TRBV10-2 and TRBJ2-7, with 10 bases fitting TRBD1. The junction had 15 bases not matched to a gene; V was cut back by 6 bases and J by 10 bases. Per the germline V gene, CDR1 is WSHSY and CDR2 is SAAADI. The CDR3 consists of 15 residues. CDR3: CASRYKLDRGWKQYF. Written as DNA, the CDR3 is TGCGCCAGCAGATACAAATTGGACAGGGGGTGGAAACAGTACTTC.

The gene calls are TRBV19 and TRBJ1-3; D ambiguous. This CDR3 region has 12 residues. Germline CDR1 is LNHDA and CDR2 is SQIVND (reference sequence). Trimming stripped 6 bases from V and 4 bases from J, with 7 bases between. The CDR3 region is CASSREGNTIYF. In DNA, the CDR3 is TGTGCCAGTAGCCGGGAAGGAAACACCATATATTTT.

CDR3 bases: TGTGCCAGCAGCTTAGAGGCTAAGAACACTGAAGCTTTCTTT. Translating it yields CASSLEAKNTEAFF. This chain connects TRBV7-9 to TRBJ1-1; D gene ambiguous. CDR1 SEHNR and CDR2 FQNEAQ come from the germline V gene (reference sequence). This CDR3 has 14 amino acids. V was shortened by 1 base and J by 1 base, with 7 bases between the two germline ends.

This chain links TRBV5-1 with TRBJ2-5; 7 nucleotides align to TRBD1. This CDR3 has 15 residues. The germline V gene has CDR1 SGHRS and CDR2 YFSETQ. The ends lost 0 bases at V and 2 bases at J; junction bases unmatched: 4. CDR3 sequence: CASSLATGIQETQYF. CDR3 nucleotide sequence: TGCGCCAGCAGCTTGGCGACAGGGATTCAAGAGACCCAGTACTTC.

The genes are TRBV30 and TRBJ2-7, with 7 bases fitting TRBD1. Germline values: CDR1 GTSNPN, CDR2 SVGIG (reference sequence). The length of the CDR3 is 13 residues. V lost 5 bases, J lost 0 bases, and 4 bases stayed unmatched. CDR3 protein: CAWETGHSYEQYF. Here the CDR3 DNA reads TGTGCCTGGGAGACAGGGCACTCCTACGAGCAGTACTTC. The full variable domain, rest sourced from reference TRBV30 and TRBJ2-7, is SQTIHQWPATLVQPVGSPLSLECTVEGTSNPNLYWYRQAAGRGLQLLFYSVGIGQISSEVPQNLSASRPQDRQFILSSKKLLLSDSGFYLCAWETGHSYEQYFGPGTRLTVT.

The count of this clone is one. The chain combines TRBV11-2 with TRBJ2-1; TRBD2 might be the D (6 bases). Germline assignment: CDR1 SGHAT and CDR2 FQNNGV. Trimming pared 5 bases from V and 5 bases from J, leaving 16 bases between. CDR3 length equals 15 residues. CDR3 region: CASSGRTTSNNEQFF. DNA of the CDR3: TGTGCCAGCAGCGGTCGGACTACGTCGAACAATGAGCAGTTCTTC.

The J gene is TRBJ1-2, the V gene TRBV7-6; 9 bases match TRBD1. J gave up 8 bases and V 5 bases, and 6 bases lay outside the gene matches. The CDR3 is 13 amino acids. Germline CDR1 reads SGHVS; CDR2 reads FNYEAQ. The CDR3, as DNA: TGTGCCAGCAGCCTACAGGGGGCCGGGGGCTACACCTTC. Protein: CASSLQGAGGYTF.

This chain joins TRBV12-5 and TRBJ2-4; D not resolved. The CDR3 covers 16 residues. The V gene's germline CDR1 is LGHNT and CDR2 FRNRAP. Trimming removed 6 bases at V and 2 bases at J, with 17 bases between. Written as DNA, the CDR3 is TGTGCTAGTGGCTTTGCTAGGGTAGGGACCAAAAACATTCAGTACTTC. This gives the protein CASGFARVGTKNIQYF.

This clone was seen a handful of times. The J gene is TRBJ2-7, the V gene TRBV9, with a weak D call TRBD1 (5 bases). V lost 4 bases to trimming and J lost 0 bases, with 17 bases between them. CDR3 length equals 16 residues. The germline CDR1 and CDR2 sequences are SGDLS and YYNGEE. The CDR3 sequence: CASSPLGASPSYEQYF. As DNA, the CDR3 is TGTGCCAGCAGCCCCCTTGGGGCCTCGCCCTCCTACGAGCAGTACTTC.

The chain links TRBV14 to TRBJ1-2, with unresolved D. Germline CDR1 reads SGHDN; CDR2 reads FVKESK. The V end lost 4 bases, the J end lost 0 bases, and 6 bases lay between the germline ends. There are 13 residues in the CDR3. The CDR3 here is CASSPATNYGYTF. The CDR3 DNA sequence: TGTGCCAGCAGCCCCGCGACTAACTATGGCTACACCTTC.

J is TRBJ2-3 and V is TRBV11-2, with D maybe TRBD2 (6 bases). V lost 2 bases, J lost 0 bases, and 12 bases lay in between. Germline V gives CDR1 SGHAT, CDR2 FQNNGV. CDR3 length equals 16 residues. CDR3: CASSLNGGISTDTQYF. The CDR3 DNA sequence: TGTGCCAGCAGCTTAAACGGGGGTATCAGCACAGATACGCAGTATTTT.

J is TRBJ1-2 and V is TRBV30, with TRBD1 as a possible D gene (6 bases). Between the trimmed V and J ends, which lost 2 bases and 4 bases, there was a span of 11 bases. Germline CDR1 is GTSNPN and CDR2 is SVGIG (reference sequence). The CDR3 extends over 13 amino acids. This CDR3 reads CAWSPGTSYGYTF. The CDR3 DNA reads TGTGCCTGGAGTCCCGGGACATCCTATGGCTACACCTTC.

V is TRBV5-1 and J is TRBJ2-3; no clear D. Trimming cost V 0 bases and J 2 bases, with 7 bases left between them. Germline V gene data show CDR1 as SGHRS and CDR2 as YFSETQ. The length of the CDR3 is 14 residues. This CDR3 reads CASSLEGFTDTQYF. The CDR3 coding sequence is TGCGCCAGCAGCTTGGAAGGTTTCACAGATACGCAGTATTTT.